Each of the 18 T cell receptor beta chains below was sequenced from the same sample in a study of CD8+ T cells in alopecia areata. After isolation, RNA underwent reverse transcription to generate cDNA as the sequencing template. Generated by immunoSEQ multiplex PCR, the TCRdb table keeps only in-frame clones and is missing some. The sample records around 300,000 clones, approximately 60% being singletons. Stated treatment: oral pan-JAK inhibitor, 5-10 mg twice daily. This specimen was CD4+ T cells sorted from blood, taken at approximately week 51, from a patient treated with tofacitinib. All receptors come from a human donor with alopecia areata.

The chain links TRBV5-1 to TRBJ1-2, with D hard to call. Germline V gene data show CDR1 as SGHRS and CDR2 as YFSETQ. There are 14 residues in the CDR3. V was shortened by 0 bases and J by 6 bases, with 12 bases between the two germline ends. The CDR3 protein is CASSLEIYSNGYTF. The CDR3 nucleotides are TGCGCCAGCAGCTTGGAAATCTATTCAAATGGCTACACCTTC. The complete variable domain, with remaining parts taken from reference TRBV5-1 and TRBJ1-2, reads KAGVTQTPRYLIKTRGQQVTLSCSPISGHRSVSWYQQTPGQGLQFLFEYFSETQRNKGNFPGRFSGRQFSNSRSEMNVSTLELGDSALYLCASSLEIYSNGYTFGSGTRLTVV.

The chain combines TRBV25-1 with TRBJ1-1; possibly TRBD1 for D (6 bases). Looked up from germline, CDR1 is MGHDK and CDR2 is SYGVNS. V was clipped by 6 bases and J by 1 base, with 18 bases between them. This CDR3 has 16 residues. The CDR3 nucleotides are TGTGCCAGCAGGGGCCTGGGGGGCTCTTCGAACACTGAAGCTTTCTTT. Protein sequence: CASRGLGGSSNTEAFF.

The J gene is TRBJ2-6, the V gene TRBV6-1; no firm D call. The CDR3 runs to 15 residues. V shed 6 bases and J shed 4 bases, with 13 bases lying between them. CDR1 MNHNS and CDR2 SASEGT come from the germline V gene. This chain's CDR3 is CASSARVSGANVLTF. The DNA of the CDR3 is TGTGCCAGCAGCGCCCGGGTCTCCGGGGCCAACGTCCTGACTTTC.

This clone has just one count. The DNA of the CDR3 is TGTGCCAGCAGCGTAGGAATGGGAGGCGGCTATGGCTACACCTTC. It yields the protein CASSVGMGGGYGYTF. The chain employs TRBV9 and TRBJ1-2; no firm D call. V was trimmed by 0 bases and J by 4 bases, leaving 13 bases between them. The germline V gene has CDR1 SGDLS and CDR2 YYNGEE. This CDR3 contains 15 residues.

The gene calls are TRBV6-5 and TRBJ2-6, with D possibly being TRBD2 (5 bases). Germline assignment: CDR1 MNHEY and CDR2 SVGAGI. V lost 6 bases and J lost 1, with 10 bases in between. The CDR3 sequence is 15 residues long. The CDR3 DNA sequence: TGTGCCAGCAGCCGAACGGGGTCTGGGGCCAACGTCCTGACTTTC. Its protein is CASSRTGSGANVLTF.

The chain is built from TRBV30 and TRBJ2-3; 11 positions match TRBD2. This CDR3 has 15 amino acids. The V gene's germline CDR1 is GTSNPN and CDR2 SVGIG (reference sequence). The ends lost 0 bases at V and 5 bases at J; junction bases unmatched: 4. CDR3 coding DNA: TGTGCCTGGAGTGTAATAGCGGGGGGGCTAGATACGCAGTATTTT. Its protein is CAWSVIAGGLDTQYF.

This clone was found a few times. The chain employs TRBV29-1 and TRBJ2-5, with 7 bases aligning to TRBD1. In germline, CDR1 is SQVTM, CDR2 ANQGSEA. Germline trimming cut 6 bases from V and 7 bases from J; bases unmatched to any gene: 11. The CDR3 runs to 13 residues. The CDR3 loop reads CSVPTGSGLTQYF. The CDR3 DNA reads as TGCAGCGTACCGACAGGGTCGGGGTTGACCCAGTACTTC. Drawing the rest from reference TRBV29-1 and TRBJ2-5, the complete variable domain is SAVISQKPSRDICQRGTSLTIQCQVDSQVTMMFWYRQQPGQSLTLIATANQGSEATYESGFVIDKFPISRPNLTFSTLTVSNMSPEDSSIYLCSVPTGSGLTQYFGPGTRLLVL.

The genes are TRBV5-1 and TRBJ2-3; no definite D call. This CDR3 spans 13 amino acids. Trimming took 0 bases from V and 2 from J, leaving 4 bases between them. Germline CDR1 SGHRS, CDR2 YFSETQ. CDR3 sequence: CASSLGATDTQYF. In nucleotides, the CDR3 is TGCGCCAGCAGCTTGGGAGCCACAGATACGCAGTATTTT.

The CDR3 here is CASNPRGGGQDTQYF. CDR3 bases: TGTGCCAGCAACCCCCGGGGAGGGGGTCAAGATACGCAGTATTTT. The chain has TRBV13 and TRBJ2-3; D is possibly TRBD2 (7 bases). Between the trimmed V and J ends, which lost 7 bases and 5 bases, there was a span of 19 bases. The CDR3 is 15 residues long. The germline CDR1 and CDR2 sequences are PRHDT and FYEKMQ (reference sequence).

The chain links TRBV29-1 to TRBJ2-2; D call uncertain. This CDR3 spans 15 amino acids. Germline assignment: CDR1 SQVTM and CDR2 ANQGSEA. The V end was cut by 4 bases, the J end by 3 bases, with 15 bases between. The CDR3: CSVVFQTSHTGELFF. The CDR3 coding sequence is TGCAGCGTTGTTTTCCAGACAAGTCACACCGGGGAGCTGTTTTTT.

The genes are TRBV30 and TRBJ1-6; no clear D gene. The CDR3 loop spans 11 amino acids. Germline CDR1 GTSNPN, CDR2 SVGIG (reference sequence). Trimming cost V 3 bases and J 12 bases, with 9 bases left between them. This CDR3 is CAWRDAGPLHF. The DNA of the CDR3 is TGTGCCTGGAGAGATGCGGGACCCCTCCACTTT. The whole variable domain, remainder taken from reference TRBV30 and TRBJ1-6, is SQTIHQWPATLVQPVGSPLSLECTVEGTSNPNLYWYRQAAGRGLQLLFYSVGIGQISSEVPQNLSASRPQDRQFILSSKKLLLSDSGFYLCAWRDAGPLHFGNGTRLTVT.

The chain combines TRBV30 with TRBJ1-5; maybe TRBD1 (5 bases). Germline V lookup: CDR1 GTSNPN, CDR2 SVGIG (reference sequence). V was trimmed by 0 bases and J by 4 bases, leaving 13 bases between them. This CDR3 is built from 15 residues. DNA for the CDR3: TGTGCCTGGAGTGTACGGGACCGACGGAATCAGCCCCAGCATTTT. Translating gives CAWSVRDRRNQPQHF.

A note on this clone: Other DNA sequences in this sample translate to the same CDR3. The CDR3 loop reads CSVRTGSYEQYF. The CDR3 DNA reads TGCAGCGTGAGGACAGGGTCCTACGAGCAGTACTTC. The rearrangement uses TRBV29-1 and TRBJ2-7; 8 bases map to TRBD1. Per the germline V gene, CDR1 is SQVTM and CDR2 is ANQGSEA. The CDR3 is made up of 12 amino acids. The J segment lost 1 base and the V segment lost 6 bases, leaving 2 bases of the junction unmatched.

In its sample, this clone was seen many times. The chain links TRBV5-4 to TRBJ1-4, with D perhaps matching TRBD1 (5 bases). Germline V CDR1 and CDR2: SGHNT, YYREEE (reference sequence). This CDR3 contains 13 residues. The ends were cut back, 3 bases at V and 8 bases at J, with 11 bases in the middle. The CDR3, as DNA: TGTGCCAGCAGCTGGGGCCCCATGGAAAAACTGTTTTTT. It specifies CASSWGPMEKLFF.

This clone is a singleton in its sample. The chain joins TRBV14 to TRBJ2-5; a weak D match, TRBD1 (5 bases). From germline, CDR1 is SGHDN and CDR2 FVKESK. V was trimmed by 1 base and J by 3 bases, leaving 9 bases between them. The CDR3 loop spans 14 amino acids. CDR3 sequence: CASSQVGREETQYF. In DNA form, the CDR3 reads TGTGCCAGCAGCCAAGTGGGCAGGGAAGAGACCCAGTACTTC.

This chain links TRBV4-3 with TRBJ2-7; 7 nucleotides align to TRBD1. J gave up 4 bases and V 1 base, and 4 bases lay outside the gene matches. The CDR3 length is 14 residues. The V gene's germline CDR1 is LGHNA and CDR2 YSLEER. The CDR3 DNA follows: TGCGCCAGCAGCCAAGGTCGACAGGGTTACGAGCAGTACTTC. Protein: CASSQGRQGYEQYF.

This clone was seen repeatedly, ten times or more. This rearrangement joins TRBV5-5 to TRBJ2-3; no definite D call. Germline V lookup: CDR1 SGHKS, CDR2 YYEKEE (reference sequence). Between the trimmed V and J ends, which lost 0 bases and 0 bases, there was a span of 8 bases. This CDR3 spans 15 amino acids. The CDR3 DNA reads TGTGCCAGCAGCTTGGCGGTTGGTAGCACAGATACGCAGTATTTT. Translated, it gives CASSLAVGSTDTQYF.

The chain is built from TRBV5-1 and TRBJ2-5; no clear D gene. Germline loops: CDR1 SGHRS, CDR2 YFSETQ. V dropped 2 bases and J dropped 4 bases, with 3 bases sitting between them. CDR3 length: 11 residues. The CDR3 DNA follows: TGCGCCAGCAGCTTCACAGAGACCCAGTACTTC. Encoded protein: CASSFTETQYF.